This TCR beta chain was captured by sequencing in a study of T-cell memory formation after mild COVID-19. At the level of the study: The two donors had largely donor-specific TCR clusters.

The CDR3 totals 13 residues. Looked up from germline, CDR1 is SGHRS and CDR2 is YFSETQ. The ends were cut back, 0 bases at V and 1 base at J, with 4 bases in the middle. This clonotype came up many times. Its target is unknown. Findings of the study overall: Day 15 to 85 contracting clones showed balanced CD4/CD8; day 15 to 37 expanders favored CD4+. Pre-infection memory contained some responding clones, which suggested that cross-reactive memory had joined.

The TCR alpha and TCR beta cDNA libraries, bearing sample barcodes and UMIs, were generated by 5'RACE using constant-segment primers. TCRdb re-derived calls from the 5' RACE reads in MiXCR, one entry per CDR3 protein. Of about 600,000 distinct CDR3 sequences in the sample, about a fifth were seen once. Sequenced: PBMCs or a T cell subset sorted from them (not recorded which). The origin of this receptor is an adult woman who had mild COVID-19 (a few samples of this study predate the infection). Cell type and time point are not known. The chain carries TRBV5-1 and TRBJ1-1; D remains ambiguous. CDR3 amino acids: CASSLEQNTEAFF. The CDR3 DNA is TGCGCCAGCAGCTTGGAACAGAACACTGAAGCTTTCTTT.